A selection of T cell receptor beta chains follows, all from one sample in a study of T cell responses to AZD1222 COVID-19 vaccine. TCRdb keeps only in-frame clones here, not all; method: immunoSEQ multiplex PCR. Altogether tens of thousands of clones are present, 70% to 90% being singletons, with the ten largest covering roughly 7%. Here the sequenced sample was peripheral blood, taken on day 0 of AZD1222 vaccination. Source of these receptors: an adult in good health. CDR3s include the opening cysteine and the closing phenylalanine or tryptophan. Only part of the rows carry a size: once, few, many, or a class if the clone is expanded.

once	TRBV27	TRBJ1-5	CATPTGQGNWSNQPQHF
NA	TRBV6-5	TRBJ2-2	CASQGAKDGTGELFF
NA	TRBV7-2	TRBJ2-2	CASSSAPPGPNTGELFF
NA	TRBV3-1/TRBV3-2	TRBJ2-1	CASSQRTSGGPYNEQFF
NA	TRBV2	TRBJ1-5	CASRGDRGFSSNQPQHF
NA	TRBV27	TRBJ1-1	CASRVQGGSTEAFF
NA	TRBV19	TRBJ2-2	CASRDGGDTGELFF
NA	TRBV10-3	TRBJ1-4	CAIGPGRTNEKLFF
NA	TRBV6-5	TRBJ1-3	CASSRDRFGGNTIYF
NA	TRBV3-1/TRBV3-2	TRBJ2-5	CASSRGLGETQYF
NA	TRBV7-9	TRBJ1-6	CASSPQGADNSPLHF
NA	TRBV7-2	TRBJ2-5	CASSLWSSGGVETQYF
NA	TRBV5-1	TRBJ2-1	CASQTSGSSYNEQFF
NA	TRBV10-1	TRBJ1-3	CASSERDTGNTIYF
NA	TRBV11-2	TRBJ1-5	CASSLDSGNQPQHF
NA	TRBV9	TRBJ2-5	CASSVDRRWETQYF
few	TRBV11-2	TRBJ1-1	CASSFTRESTFF